The 4 T cell receptor beta chains reported below all come from one sample, sequenced in a study of T cell responses to AZD1222 COVID-19 vaccine. The method was immunoSEQ multiplex PCR; TCRdb's version includes in-frame clones alone and lacks a portion of them. The sample has 250,000 to 300,000 clones, 94% seen once; the top ten hold roughly 0.6%. The starting material was peripheral blood, obtained 28 days after the second AZD1222 dose. Receptors originate from an adult who received the AZD1222 COVID-19 vaccine.

The rearrangement uses TRBV29-1 and TRBJ2-7; TRBD2 matches 12 bases. The CDR3 totals 13 residues. CDR1 and CDR2 from the germline V gene are SQVTM and ANQGSEA. V lost 5 bases and J lost 7; bases outside the gene matches: 6. The CDR3 sequence is CSVSLAGGLEQYF. The DNA of the CDR3 is TGCAGCGTTAGTCTAGCGGGGGGGCTAGAGCAGTACTTC.

V usage is TRBV2 and J usage is TRBJ2-7; 9 nucleotides line up with TRBD1. This CDR3 is 14 amino acids long. V lost 6 bases to trimming and J lost 2 bases; unmatched junction nucleotides: 5. In germline, CDR1 is SNHLY, CDR2 FYNNEI. The CDR3 here is CASSSGQGPYEQYF. In nucleotides, the CDR3 is TGTGCCAGCAGCTCGGGACAGGGTCCCTACGAGCAGTACTTC.

This clone was found once. The chain has TRBV6-4 and TRBJ1-6; 9 bases align to TRBD1. In germline, CDR1 is MRHNA, CDR2 SNTAGT. J gave up 7 bases and V 3 bases, and 4 bases lay outside the gene matches. The CDR3 spans 15 residues. The CDR3 sequence: CASSERTGANSPLHF. The CDR3 bases are TGTGCCAGCAGTGAAAGGACAGGGGCGAATTCACCCCTCCACTTT.

The rearrangement joins TRBV7-2 to TRBJ2-5; D might be TRBD1 or TRBD2, each matching 5 bases. The CDR3 has 14 amino acids. Germline V CDR1 and CDR2: SGHTA, FQGNSA. V was shortened by 4 bases and J by 9 bases, with 18 bases between the two germline ends. CDR3 sequence (DNA): TGTGCCAGCAGCTCTAAAACATGGGTGGGGGCCCAGTACTTC. It specifies CASSSKTWVGAQYF.